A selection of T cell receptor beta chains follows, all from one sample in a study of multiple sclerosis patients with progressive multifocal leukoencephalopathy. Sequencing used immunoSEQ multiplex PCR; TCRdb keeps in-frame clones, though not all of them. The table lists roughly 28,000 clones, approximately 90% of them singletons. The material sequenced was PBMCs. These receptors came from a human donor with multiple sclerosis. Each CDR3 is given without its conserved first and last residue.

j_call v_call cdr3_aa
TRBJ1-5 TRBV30 AWSFDRVRQPQH
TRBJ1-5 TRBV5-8 ASSLGQGGQPQH
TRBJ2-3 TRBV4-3 ASSQGPRGSTDTQY
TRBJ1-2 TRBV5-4 ASSSTANYGYT
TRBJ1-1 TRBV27 ASSLTGLGTEAF
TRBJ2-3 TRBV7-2 ASKAGGPIDTQY
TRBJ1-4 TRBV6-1 ASKGGTGIEKLF
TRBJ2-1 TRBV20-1 SASWGKQF
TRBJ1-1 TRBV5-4 ASSLDGENTEAF
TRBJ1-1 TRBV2 ASSVRQVMNTEAF
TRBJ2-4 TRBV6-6 ASRPGQGKNIQY
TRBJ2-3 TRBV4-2 ASSQDLGHTDTQY
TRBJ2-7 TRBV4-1 ASSQQGAYEQY
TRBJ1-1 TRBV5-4 ASRNQGSNTEAF
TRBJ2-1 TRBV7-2 ASSPPTSGGVSSYNEQF
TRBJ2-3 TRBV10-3 AISEGQGHTDTQY
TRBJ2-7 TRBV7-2 ASSLGLVSPSRHEQY
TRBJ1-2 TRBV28 ASRRDFATVYGYT
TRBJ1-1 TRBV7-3 ASSPGRMNTEAF
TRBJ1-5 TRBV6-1 ASNPLNQPQH
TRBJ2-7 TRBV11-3 ASSPGTGGTEQY
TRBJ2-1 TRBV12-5 ASGFGVIQGTSHEQF
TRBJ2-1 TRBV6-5 ASSYGLVGVIEQF
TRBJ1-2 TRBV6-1 ASSRQGHGYT
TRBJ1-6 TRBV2 ASGRSPLH
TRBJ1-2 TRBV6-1 ASSQGTGGTNYGYT
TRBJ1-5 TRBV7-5 ARSLTAQHSANSNQPQH
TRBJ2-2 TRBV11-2 ASSPGVRSGELF
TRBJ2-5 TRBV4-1 ASSQVWASGQETQY
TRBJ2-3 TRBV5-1 ASSFRTSGTDTQY
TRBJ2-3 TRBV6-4 ASSAGTGGADTQY
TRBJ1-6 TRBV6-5 ASSYGGGSPLH
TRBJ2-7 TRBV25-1 ASSGTGGDEQY
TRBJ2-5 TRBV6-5 ASSPGRETQY
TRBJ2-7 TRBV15 ATSAGTGSSYEQY
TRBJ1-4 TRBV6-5 ASSRDADSNEKLF
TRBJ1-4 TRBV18 ASSPPGGSGEKLF
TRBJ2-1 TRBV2 ASSVRLSRNEQF
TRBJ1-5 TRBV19 ASSILGTADQPQH
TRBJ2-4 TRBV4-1 ASSQVLAGGVPTKNIQY
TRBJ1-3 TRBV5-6 ASSALREQEISGNTIY
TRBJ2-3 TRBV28 ASSLSREDMTDTQY
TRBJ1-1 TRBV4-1 ASTLGSLNTEAF
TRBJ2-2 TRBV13 ASSLARRTGELF
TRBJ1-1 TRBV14 ASSQWTGGMAEAF
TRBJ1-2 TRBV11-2 ASSLVGTGYNYGYT
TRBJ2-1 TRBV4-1 ASSRVLAGDFNEQF
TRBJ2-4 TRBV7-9 ASSPQNIQY
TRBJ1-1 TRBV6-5 ASSSDRATEAF
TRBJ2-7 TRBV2 ASRAANYEQY
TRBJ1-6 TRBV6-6 ASSLGQTYNSPLH
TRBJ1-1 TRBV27 ASSRQGSGTEAF
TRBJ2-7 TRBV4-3 ASSQDGAGGLYEQY
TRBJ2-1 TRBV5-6 ASSWAGGNEQF
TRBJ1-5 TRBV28 AHQPRSNQPQH
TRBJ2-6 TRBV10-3 AIREIGTRPSGANVLT